The 23 T cell receptor beta chains below were found in one sample sequenced in a study of T cells in Graves' hyperthyroidism and ophthalmopathy. Amplification yielded TCR beta CDR3 regions, with RNA transcripts as the source. TCR CDR3 regions were first amplified by RT-PCR with HTBI primers. One entry per CDR3 protein results from TCRdb running MiXCR on the multiplex PCR reads. The repertoire holds 500,000 to 650,000 distinct CDR3 sequences, with around 20% as singletons. The sample comprised blood. The receptors stem from a man in his forties or fifties with Graves' ophthalmopathy.

In its sample, this clonotype was seen many times. The CDR3: CASSSLAGGETQYF. In DNA form, the CDR3 reads TGTGCCAGCAGCTCCCTAGCGGGAGGGGAGACCCAGTACTTC. This sequence joins TRBV7-8 and TRBJ2-5; 12 bases are shared with TRBD2. The ends lost 4 bases at V and 5 bases at J; junction bases unmatched: 2. Germline-derived CDR1 and CDR2 are SGHVS and FQNEAQ. The CDR3 consists of 14 residues. The full variable domain, in which reference TRBV7-8 and TRBJ2-5 provide the parts outside the CDR3, is GAGVSQSPRYKVAKRGQDVALRCDPISGHVSLFWYQQALGQGPEFLTYFQNEAQLDKSGLPSDRFFAERPEGSVSTLKIQRTQQEDSAVYLCASSSLAGGETQYFGPGTRLLVL.

The genes are TRBV29-1 and TRBJ2-5, with a possible D match to TRBD2 (5 bases). Germline V lookup: CDR1 SQVTM, CDR2 ANQGSEA. The CDR3 totals 15 residues. V was trimmed by 5 bases and J by 5 bases, leaving 21 bases between them. The CDR3 loop is CSVILVPPTRETQYF. In nucleotides, the CDR3 is TGCAGCGTTATACTAGTCCCCCCAACAAGGGAGACCCAGTACTTC.

The CDR3 DNA reads as TGTGCCATCAGTGACCTAGCGGGGGGGCGCTCAGATACGCAGTATTTT. As protein: CAISDLAGGRSDTQYF. J is TRBJ2-3 and V is TRBV10-3, with TRBD2 matching over 12 bases. V dropped 3 bases and J dropped 4; count of bases not matched to a gene: 5. The length of the CDR3 is 16 residues. Per the germline V gene, CDR1 is ENHRY and CDR2 is SYGVKD.

V gene TRBV4-3 combines with J gene TRBJ2-3; D is perhaps TRBD2 (5 bases). Germline V CDR1 and CDR2: LGHNA, YSLEER. This CDR3 contains 13 residues. V lost 1 base and J lost 8, with 10 bases in between. CDR3 coding DNA: TGCGCCAGCAGCCAAGTGGACTCGGGTACGCAGTATTTT. It is translated as CASSQVDSGTQYF.

Details on this clonotype: One junction end does not reproduce the germline sequence, and a read error may be involved. The chain uses TRBV4-1 and TRBJ2-5; D may be TRBD2 (6 bases). The CDR3 loop spans 16 amino acids. Germline CDR1 is MGHRA and CDR2 is YSYEKL. The CDR3 sequence is CASSQDKVSGQETQYF. CDR3 nucleotide sequence: TGTGCCAGCAGCCAAGATAAGGTTAGCGGTCAAGAGACCCAGTACTTC.

The genes are TRBV5-4 and TRBJ1-2; the D gene is possibly TRBD1 (5 bases). Germline CDR1 SGHNT, CDR2 YYREEE (reference sequence). The CDR3 consists of 14 residues. Trimming shortened V by 0 bases and J by 6 bases, and 12 bases separated the two germline ends. The CDR3 DNA sequence: TGTGCCAGCAGCTTGGGCAGGGAAGGTGATGGCTACACCTTC. Translation: CASSLGREGDGYTF.

The chain combines TRBV6-2 or TRBV6-3 with TRBJ2-3; 9 bases align to TRBD2. The CDR3 is 19 residues long. The junction had 15 bases not matched to a gene; V was cut back by 5 bases and J by 0 bases. Germline V gene sequence: CDR1 MNHEY, CDR2 SVGEGT. The CDR3: CASSALAGVGASSTDTQYF. CDR3 DNA: TGTGCCAGCAGTGCATTAGCGGGAGTGGGGGCTTCTAGCACAGATACGCAGTATTTT.

A few counts support this clonotype. The chain joins TRBV10-3 to TRBJ1-3; D not certain. This CDR3 is built from 17 residues. Trimming shortened V by 0 bases and J by 0 bases, and 12 bases separated the two germline ends. CDR1 ENHRY and CDR2 SYGVKD come from the germline V gene. This chain's CDR3 is CAISESRQLSSGNTIYF. CDR3 in DNA: TGTGCCATCAGTGAGTCGCGGCAGCTGAGCTCTGGAAACACCATATATTTT.

This clonotype showed up just once. J is TRBJ2-2 and V is TRBV4-2, with TRBD1 identical over 7 bases. This CDR3 is 15 amino acids long. Trimming took 6 bases from V and 6 from J; bases not matched to a gene: 10. Germline loops: CDR1 LGHNA, CDR2 YNFKEQ. As DNA, the CDR3 is TGTGCCAGCAGGCAAAAGACAGGGTTTTCCGGGGAGCTGTTTTTT. Its protein is CASRQKTGFSGELFF.

This clonotype was seen more than once but under ten times. The genes are TRBV9 and TRBJ2-3; no clear D gene. The length of the CDR3 is 15 residues. The V end lost 0 bases, the J end lost 2 bases, and 10 bases lay between the germline ends. Germline-derived CDR1 and CDR2 are SGDLS and YYNGEE. This chain's CDR3 is CASSVAQEPTDTQYF. The CDR3 DNA sequence: TGTGCCAGCAGCGTAGCTCAGGAGCCCACAGATACGCAGTATTTT.

This sequence joins TRBV7-6 and TRBJ2-2; the D gene is possibly TRBD1 (5 bases). Germline V gives CDR1 SGHVS, CDR2 FNYEAQ. V shed 4 bases and J shed 4 bases, with 10 bases lying between them. CDR3 size: 14 residues. CDR3 bases: TGTGCCAGCAGCTCCGACAGTATCACCGGGGAGCTGTTTTTT. Residues: CASSSDSITGELFF.

This chain links TRBV15 with TRBJ2-1; TRBD1 matches 7 bases. Germline CDR1 LNHNV, CDR2 YYDKDF (reference sequence). The CDR3 is 16 residues long. V was pared by 0 bases and J by 2 bases, with 4 bases of the junction left unmatched. The CDR3 is CATSRDRQGAYNEQFF. The DNA of the CDR3 is TGTGCCACCAGCAGAGATAGGCAGGGGGCCTACAATGAGCAGTTCTTC.

V gene TRBV5-6 combines with J gene TRBJ2-7; D gene uncertain. The CDR3 is made up of 11 amino acids. The germline CDR1 and CDR2 sequences are SGHDT and YYEEEE. V lost 1 base and J 6 bases, leaving 5 bases between the germline ends. The CDR3 coding sequence is TGTGCCAGCAGCTTGAACTCCGAGCAGTACTTC. Protein product: CASSLNSEQYF.

This clonotype came up many times. This chain uses TRBV7-2 with TRBJ2-1; 7 bases map to TRBD1. The CDR3 consists of 14 residues. In germline, CDR1 is SGHTA, CDR2 FQGNSA. Trimming cost V 5 bases and J 4 bases; bases outside gene matches: 5. The CDR3 sequence is CASSPGTAYNEQFF. The CDR3 bases are TGTGCCAGCAGCCCTGGGACAGCGTACAATGAGCAGTTCTTC.

The chain combines TRBV29-1 with TRBJ2-5; tentative D call: TRBD1 (6 bases). From germline, CDR1 is SQVTM and CDR2 ANQGSEA. CDR3 length: 14 amino acids. Between the trimmed V and J ends, which lost 3 bases and 1 base, there was a span of 12 bases. The CDR3 reads CSVDKTGLQETQYF. The CDR3 bases are TGCAGCGTTGATAAGACAGGCCTCCAAGAGACCCAGTACTTC.

A few counts support this clonotype. The genes are TRBV4-3 and TRBJ2-7; 7 nucleotides agree with TRBD2. This CDR3 contains 18 residues. Germline CDR1 LGHNA, CDR2 YSLEER. With V trimmed by 2 bases and J by 5 bases, 18 bases remained unmatched. The CDR3 DNA sequence: TGCGCCAGCAGCCAAAAGAGGGAGGGGAGGGGCAGGGTCGACGAGCAGTACTTC. Translation gives CASSQKREGRGRVDEQYF.

The chain carries TRBV4-3 and TRBJ2-3, with D unresolved. The germline V gene encodes CDR1 LGHNA and CDR2 YSLEER. The CDR3 totals 16 residues. V lost 0 bases and J lost 2, with 12 bases in between. Written as DNA, the CDR3 is TGCGCCAGCAGCCAAGATCTGGACCTCACCACAGATACGCAGTATTTT. Its protein product is CASSQDLDLTTDTQYF.

Regarding this clonotype: One junction end disagrees with the germline gene, perhaps due to a read error. V and J are TRBV7-7 and TRBJ2-2; D perhaps matches TRBD2 (7 bases). CDR1 and CDR2 (germline): SSHAT, FNYEAQ (reference sequence). The CDR3 contains 15 residues. CDR3 in DNA: TGTGCTAGCAGCCCCGCGGGGGCGGACACCGGGGAGCTGTTTTTT. It encodes CASSPAGADTGELFF.

This clonotype showed up many times. V usage is TRBV30 and J usage is TRBJ2-1, with D perhaps TRBD2 (6 bases). Germline values: CDR1 GTSNPN, CDR2 SVGIG (reference sequence). The CDR3 is 16 amino acids. Trimming shortened V by 0 bases and J by 6 bases, and 18 bases separated the two germline ends. CDR3 DNA sequence: TGTGCCTGGAGTGTACAAAGGAGGGCCCGGGCCAATGAGCAGTTCTTC. Protein: CAWSVQRRARANEQFF.

The chain couples TRBV20-1 to TRBJ2-1; unclear D gene. From germline, CDR1 is DFQATT and CDR2 SNEGSKA (reference sequence). V was cut by 0 bases and J by 5 bases, with 8 bases left in between. The CDR3 has 13 amino acids. CDR3 DNA: TGCAGTGCTAGAGATGTGTGGCACAATGAGCAGTTCTTC. Its translation: CSARDVWHNEQFF.

The chain uses TRBV12-3 or TRBV12-4 and TRBJ1-3; 7 nucleotides align to TRBD1. This CDR3 is built from 18 residues. The V segment lost 5 bases and the J segment 3 bases; nucleotides outside the gene matches: 16. CDR3 residues: CASSPPGQTSSGGNTIYF. CDR3 in DNA: TGTGCCAGCAGTCCCCCGGGACAGACCTCCTCCGGTGGAAACACCATATATTTT.

The V gene is TRBV30, the J gene TRBJ2-7; the D is unclear. The CDR3 contains 14 residues. V lost 0 bases to trimming and J lost 0 bases, with 9 bases between them. Germline V gives CDR1 GTSNPN, CDR2 SVGIG (reference sequence). The CDR3 region is CAWSVMDASYEQYF. The CDR3 bases are TGTGCCTGGAGTGTGATGGACGCCTCCTACGAGCAGTACTTC.

This clonotype was seen repeatedly, ten times or more. The chain employs TRBV20-1 and TRBJ2-1, with 8 bases fitting TRBD2. J gave up 6 bases and V 5 bases, and 6 bases lay outside the gene matches. This CDR3 is 13 amino acids long. Germline V gene data show CDR1 as DFQATT and CDR2 as SNEGSKA (reference sequence). In DNA, the CDR3 is TGCAGTGCTCACCGGGGGGGAGGCAATGAGCAGTTCTTC. Its translation: CSAHRGGGNEQFF.